A single T cell receptor beta chain is shown here with its context. Per the study methods: Amplification from reference gene primers served as the basis for estimated nucleated cell counts. The data were produced by immunoSEQ multiplex PCR, yet TCRdb's version contains in-frame clones alone and is incomplete. V and J calls and clone size are copied from that table; D and trimming were computed from the DNA. Altogether under 400,000 clones are present, about nine tenths being singletons, with the ten largest covering roughly 2.9%. Trimming left V 4 bases short and J 2 bases short, with 15 bases between. The CDR3 spans 15 residues. Germline V gene data show CDR1 as SGHRS and CDR2 as YFSETQ. These data belong to a study of blood T cell repertoires in COVID-19. Seattle researchers signed up patients amid active infection and tracked them longitudinally.

The V gene is TRBV5-1, the J gene TRBJ1-2; D is perhaps TRBD1 (5 bases). Sample: peripheral blood. This TCR derives from a young woman with COVID-19, enrolled during active disease. The CDR3 sequence: CASSPRQGQNYGYTF. The CDR3 coding sequence is TGCGCCAGCAGCCCGCGCCAGGGCCAGAACTATGGCTACACCTTC.